The rows below give T cell receptor beta chains drawn from one sample of a study of T cell repertoires in cytomegalovirus infection. TCRdb reanalysed the reads using MiXCR and keeps one entry per CDR3 protein. The sample lists some 220,000 distinct CDR3 sequences, under 8.5% occurring once. The sample taken for sequencing was PBMCs. The receptors originated from a human donor in good health (CMV status not recorded). Some clones in this sample may be carry-over from other donors' samples. The CDR3 runs from the conserved cysteine through the conserved F or W. D genes are given only for firm matches. Expanded clones are given a class, and other clones once, few, many or no size at all.

D gene	V gene	clone size	J gene	CDR3 protein	CDR3 DNA
NA	TRBV7-9	many	TRBJ2-7	CASSLETDRDYEQYF	TGTGCCAGCAGCTTAGAGACCGACAGAGACTACGAGCAGTACTTC
TRBD1	TRBV6-6	NA	TRBJ2-7	CASSTGSGYEQYF	TGTGCCAGCTCGACAGGGTCCGGCTACGAGCAGTACTTC
NA	TRBV7-9	many	TRBJ1-5	CASSALNQPQHF	TGTGCCAGCAGCGCCCTCAATCAGCCCCAGCATTTT
NA	TRBV29-1	few	TRBJ1-5	CSVLLENQPQHF	TGCAGCGTTCTGCTGGAAAATCAGCCCCAGCATTTT
NA	TRBV7-2	many	TRBJ2-5	CASSSATGAHVQETQYF	TGTGCCAGCAGCTCAGCTACCGGGGCACACGTCCAAGAGACCCAGTACTTC
TRBD1	TRBV12-3/TRBV12-4	many	TRBJ1-6	CASRPGQGDSPLHF	TGTGCCAGCAGGCCGGGACAGGGGGATTCACCCCTCCACTTT
NA	TRBV20-1	many	TRBJ1-1	CSARDLVPEAFF	TGCAGTGCTAGAGATCTAGTTCCTGAAGCTTTCTTT
TRBD1	TRBV5-5	NA	TRBJ1-1	CASSIDRGATEAFF	TGTGCCAGCAGCATTGACAGGGGAGCAACTGAAGCTTTCTTT
NA	TRBV9	few	TRBJ2-2	CASSSRTEGRKTGELFF	TGTGCCAGCAGTTCTAGGACAGAGGGGAGGAAAACCGGGGAGCTGTTTTTT
NA	TRBV6-2/TRBV6-3	many	TRBJ2-2	CASYSIEGRVDTGELFF	TGTGCCAGCTACAGCATCGAGGGTAGAGTAGACACCGGGGAGCTGTTTTTT
TRBD1	TRBV6-2/TRBV6-3	many	TRBJ1-2	CASSYYDRDYGYTF	TGTGCCAGCAGTTACTACGACAGGGACTATGGCTACACCTTC
NA	TRBV28	NA	TRBJ1-5	CASSLRGYSNQPQHF	TGTGCCAGCAGTTTACGGGGTTATAGCAATCAGCCCCAGCATTTT
TRBD1	TRBV2	few	TRBJ1-5	CASSEWTGNQPQHF	TGTGCCAGCAGTGAGTGGACAGGGAATCAGCCCCAGCATTTT
NA	TRBV27	many	TRBJ2-5	CASSLPGGETQYF	TGTGCCAGCAGTTTACCAGGCGGGGAGACCCAGTACTTC
TRBD1	TRBV29-1	many	TRBJ2-5	CSVAGTGDGETQYF	TGCAGCGTAGCCGGGACAGGGGACGGGGAGACCCAGTACTTC
NA	TRBV20-1	few	TRBJ2-4	CSPLDGGPKTLAKNIQYF	TGCAGTCCCCTTGACGGGGGGCCCAAGACTTTAGCCAAAAACATTCAGTACTTC
TRBD2	TRBV5-1	NA	TRBJ2-1	CASSVGPTSGVDEQFF	TGCGCCAGCAGCGTCGGGCCTACTAGCGGGGTGGATGAGCAGTTCTTC
TRBD2	TRBV29-1	many	TRBJ2-1	CSVEVAGPTYNEQFF	TGCAGCGTTGAAGTAGCGGGACCAACCTACAATGAGCAGTTCTTC
TRBD1	TRBV4-3	many	TRBJ1-1	CASSQEPFTGAAFF	TGCGCCAGCAGCCAAGAGCCCTTTACAGGGGCAGCTTTCTTT
NA	TRBV18	few	TRBJ2-7	CASSPPTAGIPYEQYF	TGTGCCAGCTCACCACCGACAGCCGGTATTCCCTACGAGCAGTACTTC
TRBD2	TRBV20-1	few	TRBJ2-1	CSASRAGGRSVYNEQFF	TGCAGTGCTAGCCGAGCGGGGGGGAGGTCTGTCTACAATGAGCAGTTCTTC
NA	TRBV29-1	NA	TRBJ2-2	CSVEDRGRANTGELFF	TGCAGCGTTGAAGATCGGGGCAGGGCGAACACCGGGGAGCTGTTTTTT
NA	TRBV5-1	many	TRBJ1-5	CASSLKPIEGGQPQHF	TGCGCCAGCAGCTTGAAACCGATAGAGGGAGGGCAGCCCCAGCATTTT
TRBD1	TRBV7-9	many	TRBJ1-1	CASNLGDRVIQNTEAFF	TGTGCCAGCAACTTGGGGGACAGGGTGATTCAGAACACTGAAGCTTTCTTT
NA	TRBV30	NA	TRBJ2-5	CAWSVLVGETQYF	TGTGCCTGGAGTGTGTTAGTGGGGGAGACCCAGTACTTC
NA	TRBV7-2	many	TRBJ2-1	CASSLARTSSYNEQFF	TGTGCCAGCAGCTTAGCCCGCACCAGCTCCTACAATGAGCAGTTCTTC
TRBD1	TRBV12-3/TRBV12-4	many	TRBJ2-3	CASRWPGQGAGDTQYF	TGTGCCAGCAGGTGGCCGGGACAGGGGGCAGGAGATACGCAGTATTTT